This TCR beta chain was documented in a study of PD-1 blockade in classical Hodgkin lymphoma (dated by TCRdb to 2019 to 2021). Turning to the overall study: Nivolumab dosing was 3 mg/kg intravenously every 2 weeks, continuing until either disease progression or unacceptable toxicity. The study used CyTOF and TCR beta sequencing to define a peripheral blood immune signature of response to PD-1 blockade in classical Hodgkin lymphoma. Broad study findings and their caveats: Baseline TCR diversity was reported to be lower in newly diagnosed patients than in healthy donors, and even lower in relapsed/refractory patients. CD4+ but not CD8+ TCR diversity rose significantly by C4D1 (p=0.0027 vs p=0.16), most apparent in complete responders (p=0.02). Lower diversity was seen in patients whose nivolumab began less than 1 year after ASCT, and these patients were left out of later analyses so that immune reconstitution would not confound the results. Baseline diversity similar to that of newly diagnosed patients was observed in trial patients achieving complete response, whereas significantly lower diversity was observed in partial responders and progressors. The study covered only a single clinical trial cohort, and the causes of the repertoire differences, possibly disease activity or prior therapy, were still not defined.

V trim: 4 bases; J trim: 7 bases; unmatched bases: 7. The cysteine opens and the phenylalanine closes a CDR3 of 14 amino acids. Only the CDR3 DNA is retained, 42 bases long and in frame from the first base. The germline V gene yields SGHTA for CDR1 and FQGNSA for CDR2. Read against the paper, the sample's time point label means: cycle 4 day 1 (C4D1), after less than seven weeks of nivolumab. Every trial patient had relapsed after autologous stem cell transplantation, and cohorts A, B and C differed in prior brentuximab vedotin exposure. The trial cohort comprised fewer than 65 patients with relapsed/refractory classical Hodgkin lymphoma whose best overall responses were complete response, partial response or progressive disease. In the multi-cohort phase II CheckMate 205 trial, trial patients received single-agent nivolumab. An independent review committee assessed best overall response by applying the 2007 International Working Group response criteria. Trial PBMCs were collected just before the start of nivolumab (C1D1) and during therapy at cycle 2 day 1 and cycle 4 day 1. Peripheral blood was collected in 8 mL Vacutainer Cell Preparation Tubes, from which PBMCs were isolated by centrifugation and then cryopreserved.

The Qiagen DNeasy kit was used to extract genomic DNA from unsorted PBMCs and from the negatively selected CD4+ and CD8+ fractions. Amplification of TCR beta CDR3 regions was done by immunoSEQ multiplex PCR with primers that anneal to V and J segments. A synthetic immune receptor repertoire was used to minimize amplification bias, and any remaining bias was removed computationally after sequencing. The authors' analysis ran thus. Repertoire diversity was quantified as the Shannon entropy index using custom Python scripts. Unsorted, CD4+ and CD8+ repertoires were examined separately, except in combined analyses, for which CD4+ and CD8+ sequences were merged in silico. A clone counted as expanded when the clone's frequency after treatment rose at least 2-fold relative to C1D1, and clones undetected at baseline were given a pseudocount of 0.5. Clones with 0 or 1 copy at C1D1 were classified as singleton clones, and clones with 2 or more copies were classified as non-singleton clones. Clones expanded in unsorted samples were annotated as CD4+, CD8+ or unknown by matching protein sequences in sorted samples from the same patient. Wilcoxon tests on paired samples were used to test changes in diversity from C1D1 to C4D1. TCRdb took this table from immuneACCESS and kept in-frame rearrangements with V and J called. Such tables lack part of the clones; where checked against another copy, unresolved V genes explain under half of the gap, and the rest is unexplained. V and J calls plus clone size are reproduced from that table; the DNA served to infer D and trimming. The sample table holds approximately 90,000 clones, of which 75% to 85% were seen once. Together, the top ten hold 15% to 20% of the sample.

For this clone: The antigen this receptor binds is unknown. Nothing much larger sits one base from this clone, and base qualities are not available.

The V gene is TRBV7-2 and the J gene is TRBJ2-5, with 9 middle bases fitting TRBD2. The receptor was isolated from a human donor with classical Hodgkin lymphoma. This specimen was peripheral blood mononuclear cells (PBMCs), taken before the fourth cycle of nivolumab. The CDR3 region has the sequence CASSSGLAIGTQYF. The nucleotide sequence reads as follows: TGTGCCAGCAGCTCCGGACTAGCGATCGGGACCCAGTACTTC.